A single sample gave rise to the 7 T cell receptor beta chains below, sequenced in a study of CD8 T cells in Susac syndrome. A quantity of about 0.5 to 1 ug RNA underwent reverse transcription using random hexamers. Each CDR3 protein is one row after TCRdb ran MiXCR on the immunoSEQ multiplex PCR reads. Of some 150,000 distinct CDR3 sequences in the sample, around 95% were seen once. Input material: CD4+ T cells from PBMCs. These receptor sequences come from a human donor with Susac syndrome.

The J gene is TRBJ1-3, the V gene TRBV7-2; perhaps TRBD1 as D (6 bases). The CDR3 is made up of 16 amino acids. Trimming cost V 4 bases and J 6 bases, with 19 bases left between them. Germline loops: CDR1 SGHTA, CDR2 FQGNSA. The CDR3 loop is CASSSGGGRGANTIYF. Written as DNA, the CDR3 is TGTGCCAGCAGCTCGGGGGGCGGCAGGGGAGCAAACACCATATATTTT.

This chain uses TRBV20-1 with TRBJ2-7; D ambiguous. Germline CDR1 is DFQATT and CDR2 is SNEGSKA (reference sequence). The length of the CDR3 is 12 residues. Trimming shortened V by 6 bases and J by 3 bases, and 12 bases separated the two germline ends. CDR3 sequence reads: CSAARRDYEQYF. The CDR3, as DNA: TGCAGTGCCGCCCGTAGGGACTACGAGCAGTACTTC.

This clonotype occurred once. V is TRBV5-8 and J is TRBJ1-5; D unclear. Per the germline V gene, CDR1 is SGHTS and CDR2 is YDEGEE. The ends were cut back, 1 base at V and 6 bases at J, with 8 bases in the middle. The CDR3 loop spans 13 amino acids. The CDR3 sequence is CASSLQGVQPQHF. In DNA form, the CDR3 reads TGTGCCAGCAGCTTGCAAGGAGTTCAGCCCCAGCATTTT.

The gene calls are TRBV4-1 and TRBJ2-1, with D hard to call. Per the germline V gene, CDR1 is MGHRA and CDR2 is YSYEKL. V was cut by 0 bases and J by 4 bases, with 13 bases left in between. This CDR3 is 16 amino acids long. CDR3: CASSQDVGRIYNEQFF. The DNA of the CDR3 is TGCGCCAGCAGCCAAGACGTTGGACGGATTTACAATGAGCAGTTCTTC.

This rearrangement joins TRBV20-1 to TRBJ2-7; D is perhaps TRBD1 (6 bases). Germline CDR1 is DFQATT and CDR2 is SNEGSKA (reference sequence). V was cut by 3 bases and J by 2 bases, with 14 bases left in between. This CDR3 has 14 residues. CDR3 in DNA: TGCAGTGCTAGGGTTCGGACAGTTCCCTACGAGCAGTACTTC. It specifies CSARVRTVPYEQYF.

This chain uses TRBV29-1 with TRBJ2-2, with 12 bases aligning to TRBD1. V dropped 4 bases and J dropped 4; count of bases not matched to a gene: 4. The CDR3 is 15 amino acids. Per germline, CDR1 SQVTM and CDR2 ANQGSEA. CDR3 in amino acids: CSVGGTGGFTGELFF. The CDR3, as DNA: TGCAGCGTTGGGGGGACAGGGGGCTTCACCGGGGAGCTGTTTTTT.

This sequence joins TRBV20-1 and TRBJ1-4; D ambiguous. V lost 3 bases and J 4 bases, leaving 12 bases between the germline ends. Looked up from germline, CDR1 is DFQATT and CDR2 is SNEGSKA (reference sequence). The CDR3 extends over 14 amino acids. CDR3 DNA: TGCAGTGCTAGGGTAGCGGAGATTAATGAAAAACTGTTTTTT. It codes for CSARVAEINEKLFF.